The 24 T cell receptor beta chains below come from one sample, sequenced in a study of technical replicates of blood from several donors. Generated by immunoSEQ multiplex PCR, the TCRdb table keeps only in-frame clones and is missing some. The sample lists some 68,000 clones, roughly 92% occurring once. Material for sequencing was T cells isolated from PBMCs. These TCRs come from a human donor in good health.

For the CDR3, the DNA is TGCGCCAGCAGCCATCCCCCAGGGTCCAACGAGCAGTACTTC. Residues: CASSHPPGSNEQYF. The V call is TRBV4-1, the J call TRBJ2-7; perhaps TRBD1 as D (5 bases). Trimming took 3 bases from V and 5 from J, leaving 14 bases between them. The CDR3 has 14 amino acids. The germline gives CDR1 MGHRA, CDR2 YSYEKL.

This chain uses TRBV7-2 with TRBJ2-7, with 9 bases aligning to TRBD1. After removal of 5 bases from V and 3 bases from J, the junction contained 8 bases not matched to a gene. The CDR3 length is 15 residues. Germline lookup yields CDR1 SGHTA and CDR2 FQGNSA. CDR3 in DNA: TGTGCCAGCAGCCTATCAGGGACAGGGATCTACGAGCAGTACTTC. Translation: CASSLSGTGIYEQYF.

V and J are TRBV5-1 and TRBJ2-1; no firm D call. CDR3 length: 12 amino acids. The germline CDR1 and CDR2 sequences are SGHRS and YFSETQ. With 6 bases removed from V and 5 bases from J, the gap between germline ends came to 9 bases. CDR3 in amino acids: CASNLLDNEQFF. In DNA form, the CDR3 reads TGCGCCAGCAATTTACTTGACAATGAGCAGTTCTTC.

This clone was detected once. This chain links TRBV5-4 with TRBJ2-3; TRBD2 matches 11 bases. Germline V gene lookup returns CDR1 SGHNT and CDR2 YYREEE (reference sequence). Trimming took 0 bases from V and 0 from J; bases not matched to a gene: 3. The CDR3 runs to 17 residues. The CDR3 sequence: CASSLARLAGSTDTQYF. For the CDR3, the DNA is TGTGCCAGCAGCTTGGCCAGACTAGCGGGAAGCACAGATACGCAGTATTTT.

This clone was observed once. V usage is TRBV9 and J usage is TRBJ2-5, with D perhaps TRBD1 (6 bases). The CDR3 has 14 amino acids. The V gene lost 2 bases and the J gene lost 4 bases, with 12 bases spanning the gap. Germline CDR1 is SGDLS and CDR2 is YYNGEE. CDR3 sequence (DNA): TGTGCCAGCAGCGTTACAGGGTCGGTAGAGACCCAGTACTTC. This sequence encodes CASSVTGSVETQYF. Looking up the rest from reference TRBV9 and TRBJ2-5 gives the full variable domain: DSGVTQTPKHLITATGQRVTLRCSPRSGDLSVYWYQQSLDQGLQFLIQYYNGEERAKGNILERFSAQQFPDLHSELNLSSLELGDSALYFCASSVTGSVETQYFGPGTRLLVL.

The rearrangement uses TRBV5-4 and TRBJ1-2; D is undetermined. V lost 9 bases and J lost 4, with 16 bases in between. The CDR3 runs 13 residues. CDR1 and CDR2 (germline): SGHNT, YYREEE (reference sequence). CDR3 protein: CANGNRGAYGYTF. CDR3 in DNA: TGTGCCAACGGGAATCGAGGCGCCTATGGCTACACCTTC.

The chain combines TRBV9 with TRBJ2-1; a weak D match, TRBD2 (6 bases). Germline CDR1 SGDLS, CDR2 YYNGEE. The germline V and J ends were trimmed by 0 bases and 0 bases, with 19 bases remaining between them. The CDR3 covers 19 residues. In DNA, the CDR3 is TGTGCCAGCAGCGTAGGTCAATGGCGGGGCCTTAGCTCCTACAATGAGCAGTTCTTC. Translation: CASSVGQWRGLSSYNEQFF.

The gene calls are TRBV19 and TRBJ1-1; 7 bases are a match to TRBD1. The CDR3 loop spans 16 amino acids. Germline-derived CDR1 and CDR2 are LNHDA and SQIVND (reference sequence). V lost 3 bases and J lost 5; bases outside the gene matches: 12. The CDR3 region has the DNA TGTGCCAGTAGTATTTGGAAGGGGGCGTTCCGAACTGAAGCTTTCTTT. Translating gives CASSIWKGAFRTEAFF.

The chain recombines TRBV6-6 with TRBJ2-7; TRBD1 matches 9 bases. The CDR3 loop spans 15 amino acids. Germline values: CDR1 MNHNY, CDR2 SVGAGI (reference sequence). V shed 5 bases, J shed 1 base, and the junction held 6 bases outside the gene matches. CDR3 DNA sequence: TGTGCCAGCAGTACTGGACAGGGGATTTCCTACGAGCAGTACTTC. Amino acid sequence: CASSTGQGISYEQYF.

This chain uses TRBV4-2 with TRBJ1-1, with 7 bases matching TRBD1. The junction had 1 base not matched to a gene; V was cut back by 2 bases and J by 1 base. Germline CDR1 and CDR2: LGHNA and YNFKEQ. This CDR3 has 14 amino acids. The CDR3 loop reads CASSQRQGNTEAFF. The CDR3 coding sequence is TGTGCCAGCAGCCAACGACAGGGGAACACTGAAGCTTTCTTT.

This chain joins TRBV27 and TRBJ1-1; TRBD1 agrees at 9 bases. Germline V gives CDR1 MNHEY, CDR2 SMNVEV (reference sequence). V shed 6 bases, J shed 2 bases, and the junction held 7 bases outside the gene matches. This CDR3 region has 15 residues. The CDR3 region is CASRRTGQGNTEAFF. In DNA form, the CDR3 reads TGTGCCAGCAGAAGAACGGGACAGGGAAACACTGAAGCTTTCTTT.

The V and J genes are TRBV6-1 and TRBJ1-1, with 8 bases lining up with TRBD1. Germline CDR1 is MNHNS and CDR2 is SASEGT. The junction had 5 bases not matched to a gene; V was cut back by 5 bases and J by 3 bases. The CDR3 runs to 14 residues. The CDR3 is CASSRTGSDTEAFF. The CDR3 nucleotides read TGTGCCAGCAGTCGGACAGGGTCGGACACTGAAGCTTTCTTT.

The chain combines TRBV2 with TRBJ2-7; D remains unclear. CDR1 is SNHLY, CDR2 FYNNEI, per germline. The CDR3 extends over 12 amino acids. The V end was cut by 5 bases, the J end by 6 bases, with 11 bases between. The CDR3 nucleotides read TGTGCCAGCAGTCCTGTTTCGTTCGAGCAGTACTTC. It translates to CASSPVSFEQYF.

This rearrangement joins TRBV6-5 to TRBJ2-2; 8 bases are shared with TRBD2. This CDR3 has 14 amino acids. Germline-derived CDR1 and CDR2 are MNHEY and SVGAGI. The J segment lost 7 bases and the V segment lost 6 bases, leaving 7 bases of the junction unmatched. The DNA of the CDR3 is TGTGCCAGCAGCCTCGGACTAGCATTCGGGGAGCTGTTTTTT. This gives the protein CASSLGLAFGELFF.

This sequence joins TRBV19 and TRBJ2-1; D possibly corresponds to TRBD2 (6 bases). Germline CDR1 and CDR2: LNHDA and SQIVND (reference sequence). CDR3 length equals 12 residues. V was trimmed by 5 bases and J by 11 bases, leaving 13 bases between them. The CDR3 reads CASSLGTPKQFF. The CDR3 DNA reads TGTGCCAGTAGTCTCGGGACTCCCAAGCAGTTCTTC.

The chain joins TRBV29-1 to TRBJ2-5; D ambiguous. This CDR3 contains 14 residues. Germline-derived CDR1 and CDR2 are SQVTM and ANQGSEA. V lost 6 bases, J lost 1 base, and 15 bases lay in between. The chain's CDR3 is CSVPYRIRQETQYF. In DNA, the CDR3 is TGCAGCGTCCCCTATCGCATCCGCCAAGAGACCCAGTACTTC.

For the CDR3, the DNA is TGCGCCAGCAGCCAAGAACAGGGGGCTGGGGCCAACGTCCTGACTTTC. Protein product: CASSQEQGAGANVLTF. The rearrangement joins TRBV4-1 to TRBJ2-6, with 8 positions matching TRBD1. The CDR3 runs to 16 residues. Germline V gene lookup returns CDR1 MGHRA and CDR2 YSYEKL. The trim removed 0 bases at V and 2 bases at J, leaving 0 bases unmatched.

V gene TRBV11-2 combines with J gene TRBJ1-2, with D unclear. Per germline, CDR1 SGHAT and CDR2 FQNNGV. The V gene lost 5 bases and the J gene lost 4 bases, with 14 bases spanning the gap. The CDR3 spans 14 residues. The CDR3 DNA follows: TGTGCCAGCAGCCCCCGCTCTGGCCTCTATGGCTACACCTTC. The encoded protein is CASSPRSGLYGYTF.

The chain recombines TRBV18 with TRBJ2-7; 11 bases are shared with TRBD2. Germline trimming cut 3 bases from V and 7 bases from J; bases unmatched to any gene: 8. In germline, CDR1 is KGHSH, CDR2 LQKENI. The CDR3 consists of 15 residues. CDR3 in amino acids: CASSPRSGRAGEQYF. CDR3 bases: TGTGCCAGCTCACCCCGTAGCGGGAGGGCGGGGGAGCAGTACTTC. The variable domain in full, completed from reference TRBV18 and TRBJ2-7, reads NAGVMQNPRHLVRRRGQEARLRCSPMKGHSHVYWYRQLPEEGLKFMVYLQKENIIDESGMPKERFSAEFPKEGPSILRIQQVVRGDSAAYFCASSPRSGRAGEQYFGPGTRLTVT.

By sample fraction, this clone is medium-sized. The rearrangement joins TRBV10-3 to TRBJ1-1, with 8 bases matching TRBD1. Germline V gene lookup returns CDR1 ENHRY and CDR2 SYGVKD. J lost 2 bases, V lost 7 bases, and 3 bases had no gene match. The CDR3 sequence is 13 residues long. CDR3 coding DNA: TGTGCCATCAATGGACAGGGCAACACTGAAGCTTTCTTT. Amino acid sequence: CAINGQGNTEAFF.

As DNA, the CDR3 is TGCGCCAGCAGCTTGGCCGGACTAGCGGGGACCTACGAGCAGTACTTC. Translating it yields CASSLAGLAGTYEQYF. The chain is built from TRBV5-1 and TRBJ2-7; 12 bases agree with TRBD2. The CDR3 length is 16 residues. The germline V gene has CDR1 SGHRS and CDR2 YFSETQ. Trimming cost V 0 bases and J 2 bases; bases outside gene matches: 3.

V usage is TRBV5-4 and J usage is TRBJ2-7; 10 bases fit TRBD2. The germline V gene encodes CDR1 SGHNT and CDR2 YYREEE (reference sequence). The CDR3 is 14 residues long. V lost 4 bases, J lost 3 bases, and 4 bases stayed unmatched. The CDR3 DNA reads as TGTGCCAGCAGCGAACCTAGCGGGAGCTACGAGCAGTACTTC. Translating gives CASSEPSGSYEQYF.

This clone is a singleton in its sample. The chain joins TRBV10-3 to TRBJ1-2; a possible D gene is TRBD1 (6 bases). The CDR3 spans 13 residues. V gave up 3 bases and J gave up 10 bases, with 15 bases separating them. Germline V CDR1 and CDR2: ENHRY, SYGVKD. The CDR3 region is CAISDRDTINYTF. The DNA for the CDR3 is TGTGCCATCAGTGACCGGGACACCATTAACTACACCTTC.

The chain is built from TRBV18 and TRBJ1-2, with TRBD1 matching 7 bases. CDR3 size: 15 residues. Germline V gives CDR1 KGHSH, CDR2 LQKENI. V lost 6 bases and J lost 0; bases outside the gene matches: 7. CDR3 sequence: CASSQRQGPNYGYTF. The CDR3 DNA reads TGTGCCAGCTCCCAAAGACAGGGCCCTAACTATGGCTACACCTTC.